A selection of T cell receptor beta chains follows, all from one sample in a study of beta chain features in type 1 diabetes. Only in-frame clones appear in the TCRdb table, and some are missing; sequencing was by immunoSEQ multiplex PCR. Counted here are about 140,000 clones, roughly 10% occurring once; the ten biggest clones make up 0.55% to 0.75%. Material for sequencing was central memory CD4+ T cells from blood. The receptors stem from a woman aged 35 to 49 in good health. CDR3s include the opening cysteine and the closing phenylalanine or tryptophan. A D gene is named only where the DNA matches it firmly. Part of the rows lack a size; the others show once, few, many or a class for expanded clones.

j_call,v_call,clone_size,d_call,cdr3_aa,cdr3_nt
TRBJ2-5,TRBV15,few,NA,CATSAPQGPQETQYF,TGTGCCACCAGCGCTCCCCAGGGGCCCCAAGAGACCCAGTACTTC
TRBJ2-5,TRBV4-3,NA,TRBD1,CASSQERGTGGEIETQYF,TGCGCCAGCAGCCAAGAGCGGGGCACAGGGGGCGAAATAGAGACCCAGTACTTC
TRBJ2-7,TRBV18,once,TRBD2,CASSPPGGAYEQYF,TGTGCCAGCTCACCACCCGGGGGGGCCTACGAGCAGTACTTC
TRBJ2-1,TRBV5-4,many,NA,CASTPRQGTYNEQFF,TGTGCCAGCACCCCGAGGCAGGGTACCTACAATGAGCAGTTCTTC
TRBJ2-3,TRBV6-5,NA,TRBD2,CASSYTSGADTQYF,TGTGCCAGCAGTTACACTAGCGGGGCAGATACGCAGTATTTT
TRBJ2-7,TRBV7-9,many,NA,CASSWPGDRNEQYF,TGTGCCAGCAGCTGGCCAGGGGACCGGAACGAGCAGTACTTC
TRBJ1-2,TRBV14,many,NA,CASSQASGAHGYTF,TGTGCCAGCAGCCAAGCATCAGGGGCTCATGGCTACACCTTC
TRBJ2-2,TRBV6-5,NA,TRBD1,CASSPQGALTGELFF,TGTGCCAGCAGTCCACAGGGGGCGCTTACCGGGGAGCTGTTTTTT
TRBJ1-5,TRBV2,few,NA,CASSGTQAGQPQHF,TGTGCCAGCAGTGGGACCCAGGCGGGTCAGCCCCAGCATTTT
TRBJ1-1,TRBV29-1,few,NA,CAARHARPEAFF,TGCGCCGCCCGACACGCGAGACCTGAAGCTTTCTTT
TRBJ2-7,TRBV6-6,NA,TRBD1,CASGTGSTYEQYF,TGTGCCAGCGGGACAGGGTCGACGTACGAGCAGTACTTC
TRBJ1-6,TRBV5-1,NA,NA,CASSLSRVNSPLHF,TGCGCCAGCAGCTTGTCCAGGGTTAATTCACCCCTCCACTTT
TRBJ2-1,TRBV5-1,NA,TRBD2,CASSLVAGGDNEQFF,TGCGCCAGCAGCTTGGTAGCGGGGGGGGACAATGAGCAGTTCTTC
TRBJ2-1,TRBV5-1,few,TRBD2,CASSFQVLTTSGYNEQFF,TGCGCCAGCAGCTTCCAGGTGTTGACGACTAGCGGTTACAATGAGCAGTTCTTC
TRBJ1-2,TRBV19,few,NA,CASRIGQPFTSHGYTF,TGTGCCAGTAGGATCGGACAGCCTTTTACCAGCCATGGCTACACCTTC
TRBJ2-2,TRBV19,few,TRBD2,CASHPGGMNTGELFF,TGTGCCAGTCATCCCGGGGGGATGAACACCGGGGAGCTGTTTTTT
TRBJ1-4,TRBV6-5,NA,TRBD1,CASRTGNEKLFF,TGTGCCAGCAGGACAGGGAATGAAAAACTGTTTTTT
TRBJ2-7,TRBV7-6,few,NA,CASSFDGGVGTYEQYF,TGTGCCAGCAGCTTTGACGGGGGTGTTGGGACCTACGAGCAGTACTTC
TRBJ2-5,TRBV2,NA,NA,CASSGQGQETQYF,TGTGCCAGCAGTGGGCAGGGCCAAGAGACCCAGTACTTC
TRBJ2-7,TRBV5-1,few,TRBD2,CASSVGLAGGSSYEQYF,TGCGCCAGCAGCGTGGGACTAGCGGGGGGGAGCTCCTACGAGCAGTACTTC
TRBJ2-7,TRBV6-1,few,NA,CASRDYRVHEQYF,TGTGCCAGCAGAGATTACAGGGTCCACGAGCAGTACTTC
TRBJ1-1,TRBV5-1,NA,TRBD1,CASSFSPSGTGGTEAFF,TGCGCCAGCAGCTTCTCTCCATCCGGGACAGGGGGCACTGAAGCTTTCTTT
TRBJ2-3,TRBV27,few,TRBD2,CASSLIGLGTDTQYF,TGTGCCAGCAGTTTAATCGGACTAGGCACAGATACGCAGTATTTT
TRBJ2-1,TRBV11-2,NA,TRBD1,CASNRGAYNEQFF,TGTGCCAGCAACAGGGGGGCCTACAATGAGCAGTTCTTC
TRBJ1-5,TRBV18,few,NA,CASSPADRNQPQHF,TGTGCCAGCTCACCAGCGGACAGAAATCAGCCCCAGCATTTT
TRBJ2-7,TRBV28,few,NA,CASSSPGQTVEQYF,TGTGCCAGCAGTTCCCCGGGACAAACCGTCGAGCAGTACTTC
TRBJ2-3,TRBV7-9,many,TRBD1,CASSLGGTGSADTQYF,TGTGCCAGCAGCTTAGGGGGGACAGGATCCGCAGATACGCAGTATTTT
TRBJ1-5,TRBV29-1,NA,TRBD1,CSVQQGVGQPQHF,TGCAGCGTTCAACAGGGGGTCGGTCAGCCCCAGCATTTT
TRBJ1-3,TRBV9,NA,TRBD1,CASSPDRGQGYGIYF,TGTGCCAGCAGCCCCGACCGGGGACAGGGCTACGGCATATATTTT
TRBJ1-5,TRBV14,NA,NA,CASIRRGGIQPQHF,TGTGCCAGCATCCGGCGGGGGGGGATACAGCCCCAGCATTTT
TRBJ1-3,TRBV18,few,NA,CASSPPVRSRGNTIYF,TGTGCCAGCTCACCACCGGTCAGGTCGAGAGGAAACACCATATATTTT
TRBJ2-6,TRBV2,few,NA,CASSENRISGANVLTF,TGTGCCAGCAGTGAAAACAGGATCTCTGGGGCCAACGTCCTGACTTTC
TRBJ1-1,TRBV5-6,NA,NA,CASSVLQGANTEAFF,TGTGCCAGCAGCGTTTTACAGGGCGCGAACACTGAAGCTTTCTTT
TRBJ1-4,TRBV6-5,NA,NA,CASSRQPQSEKLFF,TGTGCCAGCAGTAGACAGCCCCAGAGTGAAAAACTGTTTTTT
TRBJ2-6,TRBV7-2,NA,NA,CASSSTGSGANVLTF,TGTGCCAGCAGCTCAACAGGGTCTGGGGCCAACGTCCTGACTTTC
TRBJ2-7,TRBV7-2,few,TRBD2,CASSPISRGGSEQYF,TGTGCCAGCAGCCCGATATCGCGCGGGGGGTCCGAGCAGTACTTC
TRBJ1-5,TRBV2,few,NA,CASNQGSNQPQHF,TGTGCCAGCAACCAGGGTAGTAATCAGCCCCAGCATTTT
TRBJ2-6,TRBV27,few,NA,CASSFLQGPFSGANVLTF,TGTGCCAGCAGTTTCTTACAGGGACCATTCTCTGGGGCCAACGTCCTGACTTTC
TRBJ1-5,TRBV19,few,NA,CASRTSLQGSNQPQHF,TGTGCCAGTAGGACCTCGCTCCAGGGGAGCAATCAGCCCCAGCATTTT
TRBJ2-1,TRBV21-1,few,NA,CASSTTPQGSYNEQFF,TGTGCCAGCAGCACTACCCCGCAGGGCTCCTACAATGAGCAGTTCTTC
TRBJ2-3,TRBV7-9,many,TRBD1,CASSPTGADTQYF,TGTGCCAGCAGCCCTACAGGGGCTGATACGCAGTATTTT
TRBJ1-4,TRBV5-6,NA,NA,CASSFFLGRGNEKLFF,TGTGCCAGCAGCTTTTTTTTGGGGAGAGGCAATGAAAAACTGTTTTTT
TRBJ1-6,TRBV5-1,few,NA,CASSARVSASYNSPLHF,TGCGCCAGCAGCGCCAGGGTATCGGCCTCCTATAATTCACCCCTCCACTTT
TRBJ2-3,TRBV5-1,many,NA,CASRISTGPPDTQYF,TGCGCCAGCAGGATTAGTACAGGGCCCCCGGATACGCAGTATTTT
TRBJ2-1,TRBV7-2,NA,NA,CASNHPGGQMGEQFF,TGTGCCAGCAACCACCCGGGGGGCCAGATGGGTGAGCAGTTCTTC
TRBJ1-1,TRBV18,NA,NA,CASSPSGQEAFF,TGTGCCAGCTCACCCTCAGGACAGGAAGCTTTCTTT
TRBJ2-4,TRBV7-9,NA,TRBD2,CASSLREGIQYF,TGTGCCAGCAGCTTAAGGGAGGGCATTCAGTACTTC
TRBJ2-5,TRBV6-6,few,TRBD1,CASSRARGQETQYF,TGTGCCAGCAGCAGGGCCAGGGGGCAAGAGACCCAGTACTTC
TRBJ1-2,TRBV27,NA,TRBD1,CASRETGGIYGYTF,TGTGCCAGCAGAGAGACAGGGGGCATCTATGGCTACACCTTC
TRBJ2-7,TRBV6-5,few,TRBD1,CASSLRQGFSYEQYF,TGTGCCAGCAGTTTACGACAGGGTTTCTCCTACGAGCAGTACTTC
TRBJ2-1,TRBV7-9,few,TRBD1,CASSRRTGGNNEQFF,TGTGCCAGCAGCCGACGGACAGGGGGGAACAATGAGCAGTTCTTC
TRBJ2-3,TRBV5-4,NA,TRBD2,CASTSGGSGGADTQYF,TGTGCCAGCACTTCGGGGGGAAGCGGGGGGGCAGATACGCAGTATTTT
TRBJ2-7,TRBV10-2,NA,TRBD1,CASSSWTGSSYEQYF,TGCGCCAGCAGCTCTTGGACAGGGAGCTCCTACGAGCAGTACTTC
TRBJ1-6,TRBV10-3,few,NA,CAIRTKGGNSPLHF,TGTGCCATCAGGACGAAGGGGGGGAATTCACCCCTCCACTTT
TRBJ2-1,TRBV28,few,NA,CASRSYRESSYNEQFF,TGTGCCAGCAGATCCTACCGGGAGAGCTCCTACAATGAGCAGTTCTTC
TRBJ2-7,TRBV6-5,few,TRBD2,CASRSGTKQISEQYF,TGTGCCAGCAGATCCGGGACTAAACAGATCTCCGAGCAGTACTTC
TRBJ1-1,TRBV18,few,NA,CASSPQETGIAEAFF,TGTGCCAGCTCACCTCAAGAAACAGGGATCGCTGAAGCTTTCTTT
TRBJ2-7,TRBV7-8,few,TRBD1,CASSSPGQGVAYEQYF,TGTGCCAGCAGCTCTCCGGGACAGGGTGTTGCCTACGAGCAGTACTTC